The 21 T cell receptor beta chains given below trace back to one sample, sequenced in a study of OX40 agonist ivuxolimab in advanced cancers. TCRdb's table, derived via immunoSEQ multiplex PCR, lists solely in-frame clones and lacks some. This sample has roughly 59,000 clones; 81% occur once, and the top ten carry roughly 1%. The material was CD4+ or CD8+ T cells sorted from blood, obtained in a trial of the OX40 agonist ivuxolimab. These receptor sequences come from an adult with an advanced solid tumor such as melanoma, head and neck, liver or kidney cancer.

The DNA for the CDR3 is TGTGCCAGCATGGGGGGGATGAACACCGGGGAGCTGTTTTTT. Translated, it gives CASMGGMNTGELFF. V usage is TRBV9 and J usage is TRBJ2-2; 7 nucleotides align to TRBD2. CDR1 and CDR2 (germline): SGDLS, YYNGEE. The length of the CDR3 is 14 residues. J lost 1 base, V lost 6 bases, and 3 bases had no gene match.

This sequence joins TRBV7-2 and TRBJ2-5, with TRBD2 as a possible D gene (5 bases). Germline V CDR1 and CDR2: SGHTA, FQGNSA. The CDR3 extends over 15 amino acids. Trimming cost V 5 bases and J 0 bases, with 13 bases left between them. The CDR3 reads CASSRMRVNQETQYF. CDR3 DNA sequence: TGTGCCAGCAGCCGTATGAGGGTCAACCAAGAGACCCAGTACTTC.

DNA of the CDR3: TGTGCCAGTCACGGAAACTATGGCTACACCTTC. This gives the protein CASHGNYGYTF. The rearrangement joins TRBV6-5 to TRBJ1-2; no reliable D call. Per germline, CDR1 MNHEY and CDR2 SVGAGI. V dropped 9 bases and J dropped 2 bases, with 7 bases sitting between them. The CDR3 extends over 11 amino acids.

V and J are TRBV30 and TRBJ1-1, with D perhaps TRBD1 (5 bases). The CDR3 covers 13 residues. Germline loops: CDR1 GTSNPN, CDR2 SVGIG (reference sequence). V dropped 4 bases and J dropped 1 base, with 10 bases sitting between them. CDR3 sequence (DNA): TGTGCCTGGAACATACAGGAGAACACTGAAGCTTTCTTT. The encoded protein is CAWNIQENTEAFF.

This clone was seen a few times. J is TRBJ2-3 and V is TRBV4-3, with D uncertain. CDR3 size: 16 residues. Germline CDR1 LGHNA, CDR2 YSLEER. V lost 1 base to trimming and J lost 6 bases, with 17 bases between them. The CDR3 is CASSQGSPGGWDTQYF. In DNA form, the CDR3 reads TGCGCCAGCAGCCAAGGTTCCCCGGGCGGCTGGGATACGCAGTATTTT.

This rearrangement joins TRBV18 to TRBJ1-5; 7 bases are a match to TRBD1. V shed 8 bases, J shed 6 bases, and the junction held 13 bases outside the gene matches. Germline CDR1 KGHSH, CDR2 LQKENI. There are 15 residues in the CDR3. The DNA for the CDR3 is TGTGCCAGCCAAAACGCTAACAGGGGAACTCAGCCCCAGCATTTT. This encodes CASQNANRGTQPQHF.

This clone was seen once. This sequence joins TRBV29-1 and TRBJ1-4, with a possible D match to TRBD1 (5 bases). Germline V gene lookup returns CDR1 SQVTM and CDR2 ANQGSEA. The V and J ends lost 7 bases and 7 bases respectively, with 13 bases between them. This CDR3 has 12 residues. The DNA for the CDR3 is TGCAGCGGGGCGGACACCGCTGAAAAACTGTTTTTT. It encodes CSGADTAEKLFF.

The chain carries TRBV11-1 and TRBJ2-1, with no clear D. From germline, CDR1 is SGHAT and CDR2 FQDESV (reference sequence). This CDR3 contains 12 residues. Trimming removed 3 bases at V and 9 bases at J, with 9 bases between. The CDR3, as DNA: TGTGCCAGCAGCTTGGAGAGAGGTGAGCAGTTCTTC. Translated, it gives CASSLERGEQFF.

The chain carries TRBV5-1 and TRBJ1-6; D unresolved. CDR3 size: 14 residues. With 2 bases removed from V and 9 bases from J, the gap between germline ends came to 12 bases. CDR1 SGHRS and CDR2 YFSETQ come from the germline V gene. In nucleotides, the CDR3 is TGCGCCAGCAGCTTCGACACCCGGGGTTCACCCCTCCACTTT. Amino acids: CASSFDTRGSPLHF.

The chain links TRBV4-2 to TRBJ1-1; TRBD1 matches 8 bases. The CDR3 contains 13 residues. Trimming removed 4 bases from V and 7 bases from J; junction bases left unmatched: 5. CDR1 and CDR2 (germline): LGHNA, YNFKEQ. DNA for the CDR3: TGTGCCAGCAGCCGACAGGGGCGGAGTGAAGCTTTCTTT. Translated, it gives CASSRQGRSEAFF.

The chain has TRBV7-2 and TRBJ2-3, with D unresolved. Germline loops: CDR1 SGHTA, CDR2 FQGNSA. V lost 0 bases to trimming and J lost 6 bases, with 13 bases between them. This CDR3 comprises 15 residues. CDR3 region: CASSLALRVGDTQYF. CDR3 DNA sequence: TGTGCCAGCAGCTTAGCGCTACGGGTAGGGGATACGCAGTATTTT.

V and J are TRBV10-3 and TRBJ1-6, with 7 bases matching TRBD1. After removal of 3 bases from V and 3 bases from J, the junction contained 2 bases not matched to a gene. The CDR3 is 15 residues long. CDR1 ENHRY and CDR2 SYGVKD come from the germline V gene. As DNA, the CDR3 is TGTGCCATCAGTGACGGACAGGTCTATAATTCACCCCTCCACTTT. Residues: CAISDGQVYNSPLHF.

V is TRBV5-6 and J is TRBJ2-5; D is ambiguous. Trimming took 2 bases from V and 1 from J, leaving 9 bases between them. Germline CDR1 is SGHDT and CDR2 is YYEEEE. This CDR3 is 14 amino acids long. The CDR3 DNA is TGTGCCAGCAGCTTAGGCAGCATCCAAGAGACCCAGTACTTC. This translates into CASSLGSIQETQYF.

The chain has TRBV2 and TRBJ2-5; a possible D gene is TRBD2 (5 bases). From germline, CDR1 is SNHLY and CDR2 FYNNEI. The V end lost 8 bases, the J end lost 5 bases, and 18 bases lay between the germline ends. This CDR3 spans 14 amino acids. The CDR3 spells CASVSPGKQETQYF. The DNA of the CDR3 is TGTGCCAGCGTATCACCGGGGAAGCAGGAGACCCAGTACTTC. The variable domain in full, completed from reference TRBV2 and TRBJ2-5, reads EPEVTQTPSHQVTQMGQEVILRCVPISNHLYFYWYRQILGQKVEFLVSFYNNEISEKSEIFDDQFSVERPDGSNFTLKIRSTKLEDSAMYFCASVSPGKQETQYFGPGTRLLVL.

The chain uses TRBV2 and TRBJ1-1; TRBD1 matches 7 bases. This CDR3 contains 14 residues. The trim removed 4 bases at V and 3 bases at J, leaving 5 bases unmatched. The germline V gene has CDR1 SNHLY and CDR2 FYNNEI. The DNA for the CDR3 is TGTGCCAGCAGTGCAGACAGGGAATACACTGAAGCTTTCTTT. Translating it yields CASSADREYTEAFF.

This rearrangement joins TRBV19 to TRBJ2-2; D tentatively fits TRBD1 or TRBD2 (5 bases each). Germline V CDR1 and CDR2: LNHDA, SQIVND (reference sequence). This CDR3 has 12 amino acids. Trimming removed 10 bases from V and 9 bases from J, with 15 bases in between. The CDR3 nucleotides read TGTGCCACCACCCGGGGACCCCGGGAGCTGTTTTTT. It specifies CATTRGPRELFF.

This sequence joins TRBV7-2 and TRBJ2-5; D is uncertain. The V end lost 5 bases, the J end lost 8 bases, and 12 bases lay between the germline ends. CDR1 is SGHTA, CDR2 FQGNSA, per germline. CDR3 size: 12 residues. The CDR3 DNA reads TGTGCCAGCAGCCATGAAGAGCGCACCCAGTACTTC. Protein: CASSHEERTQYF.

This chain joins TRBV10-3 and TRBJ1-5; no reliable D call. Trimming removed 3 bases at V and 4 bases at J, with 7 bases between. The germline CDR1 and CDR2 sequences are ENHRY and SYGVKD. The CDR3 totals 13 residues. CDR3 DNA: TGTGCCATCAGTGATAGCGGGAATCAGCCCCAGCATTTT. Translating it yields CAISDSGNQPQHF.

The chain has TRBV4-1 and TRBJ1-1, with D uncertain. CDR1 is MGHRA, CDR2 YSYEKL, per germline. V shed 0 bases and J shed 1 base, with 9 bases lying between them. This CDR3 has 15 amino acids. The CDR3 bases are TGCGCCAGCAGCCAAGATCAAAGGACGAACACTGAAGCTTTCTTT. The encoded protein is CASSQDQRTNTEAFF.

The chain recombines TRBV30 with TRBJ1-1, with D possibly being TRBD1 (5 bases). CDR1 is GTSNPN, CDR2 SVGIG, per germline (reference sequence). The CDR3 length is 13 residues. Deletions cut 0 bases from V and 4 bases from J, with 9 bases between. The CDR3 here is CAWSVQAVTEAFF. The CDR3 nucleotides are TGTGCCTGGAGTGTACAGGCAGTCACTGAAGCTTTCTTT.

The genes are TRBV4-1 and TRBJ1-4; D remains ambiguous. V was trimmed by 1 base and J by 5 bases, leaving 11 bases between them. The length of the CDR3 is 15 residues. Germline V lookup: CDR1 MGHRA, CDR2 YSYEKL. CDR3 nucleotide sequence: TGCGCCAGCAGCCAAGGAAGCAGAGAGAATGAAAAACTGTTTTTT. Protein sequence: CASSQGSRENEKLFF.